These T cell receptor beta chains were read from a single sample in a study of T cells in Graves' hyperthyroidism and ophthalmopathy. TCRdb fed the multiplex PCR reads into MiXCR, producing one record per CDR3 protein. Of 550,000 to 650,000 distinct CDR3 sequences detected, approximately 15% appear once; the ten largest clones hold roughly 6.2%. Material: blood. The receptors were gathered from a woman younger than 45 with Graves' hyperthyroidism that later progressed to Graves' ophthalmopathy. Each CDR3 is given with its conserved first and last residue. A D gene is named only where the DNA matches it firmly. Not all rows give a size; the values are once, few, many and, for expanded clones, a class.

TRBJ2-2	TRBV19	NA	many	TGTGCCAGTTCCGGGGGTGGGGAGCTGTTTTTT	CASSGGGELFF
TRBJ1-3	TRBV12-3/TRBV12-4	NA	many	TGTGCCAGCAGCTTCGACAGACTCTCTGGAAACACCATATATTTT	CASSFDRLSGNTIYF
TRBJ2-2	TRBV29-1	NA	few	TGCAGCGTGCAGGGCAGCCACACCGGGGAGCTGTTTTTT	CSVQGSHTGELFF
TRBJ2-1	TRBV29-1	NA	many	TGCAGCGCCAACAACGACAGGCAATACAATGAGCAGTTCTTC	CSANNDRQYNEQFF
TRBJ1-5	TRBV20-1	NA	NA	TGCAGTGCTAGACACAGCGGGAGGCCCAGGCCCCAGCATTTT	CSARHSGRPRPQHF
TRBJ1-2	TRBV28	NA	many	TGTGCCAGCAGTCCGAGTAGTTCGAGGAACTATGGCTACACCTTC	CASSPSSSRNYGYTF
TRBJ2-2	TRBV28	TRBD2	many	TGTGCCAGCAGTTTGCGAACTAGCGGGCTGACCGGGGAGCTGTTTTTT	CASSLRTSGLTGELFF
TRBJ2-1	TRBV27	NA	NA	TGTGCCAGCAGTTTATTCCCTGGCGATGAGCAGTTCTTC	CASSLFPGDEQFF
TRBJ2-3	TRBV5-1	NA	once	TGCGCCAGCAGCTTGGCCCCCCCACTTTGGGGGCGGGGGAATCGGGCAGATACGCAGTATTTT	CASSLAPPLWGRGNRADTQYF
TRBJ2-7	TRBV7-9	TRBD2	few	TGTGCCAGCAGCTTAGGACCGGCACTAGCGGATAGCTACGAGCAGTACTTC	CASSLGPALADSYEQYF
TRBJ2-1	TRBV20-1	NA	many	TGCAGTGCTAGGGTCCTCAATGAGCAGTTCTTC	CSARVLNEQFF
TRBJ2-7	TRBV12-3/TRBV12-4	NA	many	TGTGCCAGCAGTTTAAGCCGAGGGAGCGCCTACGAGCAGTACTTC	CASSLSRGSAYEQYF
TRBJ1-2	TRBV6-1	TRBD1	NA	TGTGCCAGCGGTGGACAGTCCAGGGGGGCCTTC	CASGGQSRGAF
TRBJ2-5	TRBV20-1	TRBD1	NA	TGCAGTGCTGGGGAGACAGGGTTGGAGACCCAGTACTTC	CSAGETGLETQYF
TRBJ1-2	TRBV2	NA	many	TGTGCCAGCACTGGCAGCACCTCTCATGGCTACACCTTC	CASTGSTSHGYTF
TRBJ2-5	TRBV20-1	TRBD1	NA	TGCAGTGCTAGACTCCCAGGGGGTCTAATGGGGACCCAGTACTTC	CSARLPGGLMGTQYF
TRBJ1-4	TRBV5-1	NA	NA	TGCGCCAGCAGCTTGGCAGGGTTGAATGAAAAACTGTTTTTT	CASSLAGLNEKLFF
TRBJ2-3	TRBV5-1	TRBD1	few	TGCGCCAGCAGCTTGGGCCCCACCTTGGACAGGGCCACAGATACGCAGTATTTT	CASSLGPTLDRATDTQYF
TRBJ2-5	TRBV19	TRBD2	NA	TGTGCCAGTACTGGTCAGAGTAGCGGGGCCTATGAGCAGTACTTC	CASTGQSSGAYEQYF
TRBJ2-1	TRBV27	NA	many	TGTGCCAGCAGTTTGACAGCTTCGGGCAATGAGCAGTTCTTC	CASSLTASGNEQFF
TRBJ2-7	TRBV20-1	NA	many	TGCAGTGCTAAACGGACCGACGGAATACAATCCTACGAGCAGTACTTC	CSAKRTDGIQSYEQYF
TRBJ1-1	TRBV19	NA	many	TGTGCCAGTAGTAAGGGCAGGGCGGGCACTGAAGCTTTCTTT	CASSKGRAGTEAFF
TRBJ1-1	TRBV27	NA	many	TGTGCCAGCAGTGTCAGGGGAGTAGGCACTGAAGCTTTCTTT	CASSVRGVGTEAFF
TRBJ2-1	TRBV6-2/TRBV6-3	NA	once	TGTGCCAGCCGGGAGTTTTACAATGAGCAGTTCTTC	CASREFYNEQFF
TRBJ2-7	TRBV28	TRBD1	many	TGTGCCAGCAGTTTACCCAGGGGGACGCGCGAGCAGTACTTC	CASSLPRGTREQYF
TRBJ2-1	TRBV7-2	TRBD2	many	TGTGCCAGCAGCGGGGGGGTAGAGCCTGAGCAGTTCTTC	CASSGGVEPEQFF
TRBJ2-7	TRBV10-1	NA	few	TGCGCCAGCAGTGATCTGGGCAGGGGATCCTACGAGCAGTACTTC	CASSDLGRGSYEQYF
TRBJ1-6	TRBV28	NA	many	TGTGCCAGCAGTCTTCCGATCTATAATTCACCCCTCCACTTT	CASSLPIYNSPLHF
TRBJ1-6	TRBV10-3	NA	many	TGTGCCATCAGTGACAGGGAGGCCAATTCACCCCTCCACTTT	CAISDREANSPLHF
TRBJ2-2	TRBV7-8	TRBD2	few	TGTGCCAGCACGCCCGACGGGAGGGGCGGGGAGCTGTTTTTT	CASTPDGRGGELFF
TRBJ2-1	TRBV2	TRBD2	many	TGTGCCAGCAGAGGATTTCTAGCGGGATCTCACAATGAGCAGTTCTTC	CASRGFLAGSHNEQFF
TRBJ2-1	TRBV12-5	TRBD2	NA	TGTGCTAGTGGTTTGGTACTCTCATCAGGCGGGAGGGTAAGGAATGAGCAGTTCTTC	CASGLVLSSGGRVRNEQFF
TRBJ1-1	TRBV19	NA	NA	TGTGCCAGTAGTATGGGAGGGTCCCTGGACGAAGCTTTCTTT	CASSMGGSLDEAFF
TRBJ2-1	TRBV27	TRBD2	many	TGTGCCAGTAAACTAGCGGGAGACTACAATGAGCAGTTCTTC	CASKLAGDYNEQFF
TRBJ2-5	TRBV2	TRBD2	many	TGTGCCAGCAGGCAGAGACTAGCGGGCCTCCAAGAGACCCAGTACTTC	CASRQRLAGLQETQYF
TRBJ1-5	TRBV6-2/TRBV6-3	TRBD1	NA	TGTGCCAGCAGGGCCGGGACAGGGTACCAGCCCCAGCATTTT	CASRAGTGYQPQHF
TRBJ2-2	TRBV20-1	TRBD2	many	TGCAGTGCCAGACTAGCGGCGAACACCGGGGAGCTGTTTTTT	CSARLAANTGELFF
TRBJ2-5	TRBV11-3	NA	many	TGTGCCAGCAGCTTCGACACAGGGACCCAGTACTTC	CASSFDTGTQYF
TRBJ2-1	TRBV7-2	TRBD2	many	TGTGCCAGCAGCCTCACCTCGGCTAGCGGGAACTATGAGCAGTTCTTC	CASSLTSASGNYEQFF
TRBJ1-2	TRBV20-1	NA	few	TGCAGTGCTAGAGATCGCCGCGGCTCGGGAAATGGCTACACCTTC	CSARDRRGSGNGYTF
TRBJ1-2	TRBV27	TRBD1	many	TGTGCCAGCAGTTCCCGGACAGGGCTTAACTATGGCTACACCTTC	CASSSRTGLNYGYTF
TRBJ1-6	TRBV5-1	TRBD1	NA	TGCGCCAGCAGCTCCCGGGACAGGGCGAGGGGTTCACCCCTCCACTTT	CASSSRDRARGSPLHF
TRBJ1-2	TRBV6-1	NA	many	TGTGCCAGCAGTGAAGCAGCCTCTTGGGAAGGCTATGGCTACACCTTC	CASSEAASWEGYGYTF
TRBJ1-1	TRBV27	NA	many	TGTGCCAGCAGCCCAAAGACTTACACTGAAGCTTTCTTT	CASSPKTYTEAFF
TRBJ2-7	TRBV5-6	TRBD1	many	TGTGCCAGCAGCGGTGGACAGGGTGGGACCTACGAGCAGTACTTC	CASSGGQGGTYEQYF
TRBJ2-3	TRBV20-1	TRBD1	many	TGCAGTGCTAGAGAGGGGACAGTTGGCACAGATACGCAGTATTTT	CSAREGTVGTDTQYF
TRBJ1-4	TRBV2	TRBD1	many	TGTGCCAGCCGAAACCCAGGGGGCGCCTCGGGGGAAAAACTGTTTTTT	CASRNPGGASGEKLFF
TRBJ1-2	TRBV28	NA	many	TGTGCCAGCAGTTTGGGGGGGGGGAAAATTAGGGTTGGCTACACCTTC	CASSLGGGKIRVGYTF
TRBJ2-5	TRBV12-3/TRBV12-4	TRBD1	NA	TGTGCCAGCAGCAACCGGGACAGGGACGGGGAGACCCAGTACTTC	CASSNRDRDGETQYF
TRBJ1-4	TRBV20-1	TRBD1	few	TGCAGTGCTCTACAGGGGGCTCGAGGTGAAAAACTGTTTTTT	CSALQGARGEKLFF
TRBJ2-7	TRBV11-3	NA	many	TGTGCCAGCAGCTTAGTAACGGGGGAAACCTACGAGCAGTACTTC	CASSLVTGETYEQYF
TRBJ1-2	TRBV28	NA	many	TGTGCCAGCAGACCAGACCCACCGCGCAGATACTATGGCTACACCTTC	CASRPDPPRRYYGYTF
TRBJ1-2	TRBV12-5	TRBD1	many	TGTGCTAGTGAGCTAGGGACAGCTGATCGAGTCCTGCTAGGCTACACCTTC	CASELGTADRVLLGYTF
TRBJ2-7	TRBV11-1	NA	many	TGTGCCAGCAGCCTCGGGGAAGCATACGAGCAGTACTTC	CASSLGEAYEQYF
TRBJ2-7	TRBV12-3/TRBV12-4	TRBD2	many	TGTGCCAGCTGTGGGAGGGGCTACGAGCAGTACTTC	CASCGRGYEQYF